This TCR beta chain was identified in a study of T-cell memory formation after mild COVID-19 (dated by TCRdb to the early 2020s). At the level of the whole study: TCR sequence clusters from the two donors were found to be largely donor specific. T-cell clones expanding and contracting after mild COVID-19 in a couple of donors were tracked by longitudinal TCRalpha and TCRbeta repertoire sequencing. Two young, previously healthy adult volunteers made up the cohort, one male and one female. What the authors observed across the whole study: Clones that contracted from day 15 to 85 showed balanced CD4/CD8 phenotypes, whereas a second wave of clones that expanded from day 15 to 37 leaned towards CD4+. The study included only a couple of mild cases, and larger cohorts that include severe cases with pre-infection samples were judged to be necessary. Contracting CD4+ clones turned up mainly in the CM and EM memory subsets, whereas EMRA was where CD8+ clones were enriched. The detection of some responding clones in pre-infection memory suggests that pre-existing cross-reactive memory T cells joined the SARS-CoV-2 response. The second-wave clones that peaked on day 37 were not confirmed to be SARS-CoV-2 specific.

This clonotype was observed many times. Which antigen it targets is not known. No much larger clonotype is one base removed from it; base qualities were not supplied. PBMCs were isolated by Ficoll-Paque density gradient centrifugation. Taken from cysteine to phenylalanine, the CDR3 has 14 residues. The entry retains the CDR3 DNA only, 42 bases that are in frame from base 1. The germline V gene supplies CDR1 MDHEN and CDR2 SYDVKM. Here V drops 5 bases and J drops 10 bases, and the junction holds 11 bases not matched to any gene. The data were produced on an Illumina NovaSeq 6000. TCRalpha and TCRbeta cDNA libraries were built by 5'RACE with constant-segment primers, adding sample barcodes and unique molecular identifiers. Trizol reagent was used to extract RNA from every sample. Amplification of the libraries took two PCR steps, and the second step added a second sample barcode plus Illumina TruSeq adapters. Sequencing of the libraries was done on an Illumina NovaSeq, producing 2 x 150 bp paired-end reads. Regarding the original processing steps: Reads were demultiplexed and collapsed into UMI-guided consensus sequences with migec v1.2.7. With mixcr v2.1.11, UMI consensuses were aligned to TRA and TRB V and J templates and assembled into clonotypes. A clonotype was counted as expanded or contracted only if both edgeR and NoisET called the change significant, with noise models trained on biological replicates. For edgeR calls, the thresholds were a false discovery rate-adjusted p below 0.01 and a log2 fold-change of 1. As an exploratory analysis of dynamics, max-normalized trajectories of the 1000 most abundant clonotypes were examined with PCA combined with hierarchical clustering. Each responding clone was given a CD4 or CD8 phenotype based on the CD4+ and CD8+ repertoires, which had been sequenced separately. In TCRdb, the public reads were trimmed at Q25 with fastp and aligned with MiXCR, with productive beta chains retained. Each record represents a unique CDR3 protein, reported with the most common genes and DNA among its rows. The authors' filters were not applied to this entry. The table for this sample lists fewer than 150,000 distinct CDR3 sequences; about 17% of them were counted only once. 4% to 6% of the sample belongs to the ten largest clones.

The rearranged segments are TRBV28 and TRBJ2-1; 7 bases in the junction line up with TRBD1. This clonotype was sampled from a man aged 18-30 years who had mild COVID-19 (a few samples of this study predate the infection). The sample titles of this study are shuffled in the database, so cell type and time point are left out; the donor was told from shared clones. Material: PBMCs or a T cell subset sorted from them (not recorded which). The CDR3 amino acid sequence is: CASSPPRTGKEQFF. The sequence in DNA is TGTGCCAGCAGTCCCCCTCGGACAGGAAAGGAGCAGTTCTTC.